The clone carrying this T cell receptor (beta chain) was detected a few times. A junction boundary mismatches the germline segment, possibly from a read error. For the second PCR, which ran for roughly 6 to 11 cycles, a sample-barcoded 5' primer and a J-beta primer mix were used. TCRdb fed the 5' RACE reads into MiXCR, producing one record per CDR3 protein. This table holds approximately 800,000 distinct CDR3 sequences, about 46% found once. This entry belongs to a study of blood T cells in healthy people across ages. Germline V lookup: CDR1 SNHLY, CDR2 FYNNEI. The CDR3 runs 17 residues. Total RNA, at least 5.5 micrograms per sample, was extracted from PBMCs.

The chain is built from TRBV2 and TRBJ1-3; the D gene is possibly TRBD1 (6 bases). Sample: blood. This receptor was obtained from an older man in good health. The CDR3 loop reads CASSEQIYRETGNTIYF. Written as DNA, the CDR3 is TGTGCCAGCAGTGAGCAAATATACAGGGAGACTGGGAACACCATATATTTT.